This is a list of T cell receptor beta chains from one sample in a study of shared clonotypes between healthy human individuals. TCRdb keeps only in-frame clones here, not all; method: immunoSEQ multiplex PCR. The sample carries roughly 1,800,000 clones, about 95% recorded once. The source material was naive CD8+ T cells sorted from blood. All receptors come from a man aged 18 to 35 in good health. Each CDR3 is given with its conserved first and last residue. D genes are given only for firm matches. Where a row states a size, it is once, few, many or the class of an expanded clone; other rows omit it.

j_gene: TRBJ2-3
d_gene: .
abundance: .
v_gene: TRBV7-9
len: 17
CDR3nt: TGTGCCAGCAGCCCCGGCAGCGGGACACCTAGCACAGATACGCAGTATTTT
CDR3aa: CASSPGSGTPSTDTQYF

j_gene: TRBJ2-7
d_gene: .
abundance: .
v_gene: TRBV20-1
len: 11
CDR3nt: TGCAGTGCTAGAAACAGGTACGAGCAGTACTTC
CDR3aa: CSARNRYEQYF

j_gene: TRBJ2-3
d_gene: .
abundance: .
v_gene: TRBV28
len: 13
CDR3nt: TGTGCCAGCAGTTTCCGGAGCACAGATACGCAGTATTTT
CDR3aa: CASSFRSTDTQYF

j_gene: TRBJ1-2
d_gene: TRBD1
abundance: once
v_gene: TRBV5-4
len: 15
CDR3nt: TGTGCCAGCAGCTGGGGACAGTTAACTAACTATGGCTACACCTTC
CDR3aa: CASSWGQLTNYGYTF

j_gene: TRBJ2-1
d_gene: TRBD1
abundance: .
v_gene: TRBV19
len: 16
CDR3nt: TGTGCCAGTAGTATAGTCGGGACAGGGTACATCAATGAGCAGTTCTTC
CDR3aa: CASSIVGTGYINEQFF

j_gene: TRBJ2-7
d_gene: .
abundance: once
v_gene: TRBV4-1
len: 14
CDR3nt: TGCGCCAGCAGCCACCAACCCGGCTCCTACGAGCAGTACTTC
CDR3aa: CASSHQPGSYEQYF

j_gene: TRBJ1-4
d_gene: .
abundance: .
v_gene: TRBV6-5
len: 15
CDR3nt: TGTGCCAGCAGTTACGGTGGAGCTATGGGCGAAAAACTGTTTTTT
CDR3aa: CASSYGGAMGEKLFF

j_gene: TRBJ2-1
d_gene: TRBD1
abundance: .
v_gene: TRBV29-1
len: 13
CDR3nt: TGCAGCGGCGACAGGGGCATCAACAATGAGCAGTTCTTC
CDR3aa: CSGDRGINNEQFF

j_gene: TRBJ2-2
d_gene: TRBD2
abundance: .
v_gene: TRBV9
len: 15
CDR3nt: TGTGCCAGCAGCGCACCAAGCGGGATGAGCGGGGAGCTGTTTTTT
CDR3aa: CASSAPSGMSGELFF

j_gene: TRBJ2-5
d_gene: TRBD1
abundance: .
v_gene: TRBV6-5
len: 15
CDR3nt: TGTGCCAGCAGCCCCGGACAGGGGGTCCAAGAGACCCAGTACTTC
CDR3aa: CASSPGQGVQETQYF

j_gene: TRBJ2-5
d_gene: TRBD2
abundance: .
v_gene: TRBV13
len: 14
CDR3nt: TGTGCCAGCAGCTTGACGGGGGGACAAGAGACCCAGTACTTC
CDR3aa: CASSLTGGQETQYF

j_gene: TRBJ1-2
d_gene: .
abundance: .
v_gene: TRBV7-8
len: 14
CDR3nt: TGTGCCAGCAGCTTAGGACTTTCCTGGGAGGGCTACACCTTC
CDR3aa: CASSLGLSWEGYTF

j_gene: TRBJ2-3
d_gene: .
abundance: .
v_gene: TRBV5-4
len: 14
CDR3nt: TGTGCCAGCAGCTCAGGGGTCGCCACAGATACGCAGTATTTT
CDR3aa: CASSSGVATDTQYF

j_gene: TRBJ1-1
d_gene: TRBD1
abundance: .
v_gene: TRBV11-1
len: 13
CDR3nt: TGTGCCAGCAGCCAAGGACAGGGCACTGAAGCTTTCTTT
CDR3aa: CASSQGQGTEAFF

j_gene: TRBJ1-5
d_gene: .
abundance: .
v_gene: TRBV28
len: 14
CDR3nt: TGTGCCGCCGGATTGGGGGATATCAATCAGCCCCAGCATTTT
CDR3aa: CAAGLGDINQPQHF

j_gene: TRBJ2-5
d_gene: TRBD2
abundance: .
v_gene: TRBV19
len: 12
CDR3nt: TGTGCGGCTAGCGGGGGGCAAGAGACCCAGTACTTC
CDR3aa: CAASGGQETQYF

j_gene: TRBJ2-7
d_gene: TRBD2
abundance: .
v_gene: TRBV27
len: 16
CDR3nt: TGTGCCAGCAGTCTCCTTAGCGGGGGATTACCCTACGAGCAGTACTTC
CDR3aa: CASSLLSGGLPYEQYF

j_gene: TRBJ2-7
d_gene: .
abundance: .
v_gene: TRBV7-8
len: 13
CDR3nt: TGTGCCAGCAGCCGGGGGCCCTCCTACGAGCAGTACTTC
CDR3aa: CASSRGPSYEQYF

j_gene: TRBJ2-6
d_gene: .
abundance: .
v_gene: TRBV11-2
len: 16
CDR3nt: TGTGCCAGCAGCTTAAGTTTAGGGGGACAGGCCAACGTCCTGACTTTC
CDR3aa: CASSLSLGGQANVLTF

j_gene: TRBJ2-3
d_gene: .
abundance: .
v_gene: TRBV7-9
len: 14
CDR3nt: TGTGCCAGCAGCCCAAGGGACAACACAGATACGCAGTATTTT
CDR3aa: CASSPRDNTDTQYF

j_gene: TRBJ2-3
d_gene: TRBD1
abundance: .
v_gene: TRBV5-1
len: 18
CDR3nt: TGCGCCAGCAGCCCCCGGCCGGGACAGGGGGGACACACAGATACGCAGTATTTT
CDR3aa: CASSPRPGQGGHTDTQYF

j_gene: TRBJ2-7
d_gene: .
abundance: .
v_gene: TRBV5-6
len: 17
CDR3nt: TGTGCCAGCAGCCTTAGAGTCCTCACCGACAGGTCCCACGAGCAGTACTTC
CDR3aa: CASSLRVLTDRSHEQYF